This TCR beta chain was identified during a study of blood T cell repertoires in COVID-19. About the study: COVID-19 samples, acute and convalescent, were from the United States, Italy and Spain. T cells, B-cell-depleted T cells, or PBMCs supplied cDNA or gDNA.

In the authors' methods: Quantification of nucleated cells was approximated via reference gene primer amplification. This table comes from immunoSEQ multiplex PCR, and its TCRdb copy is limited to in-frame clones, with some not included. V and J calls and clone size are given by that table; D and trimming were obtained from the DNA. The data show around 94,000 clones, 91% seen once. With V trimmed by 0 bases and J by 0 bases, 6 bases remained unmatched. This CDR3 is built from 18 residues. Germline lookup yields CDR1 SGHRS and CDR2 YFSETQ. The rearrangement joins TRBV5-1 to TRBJ2-6, with TRBD1 matching 7 bases. Sequencing was carried out using peripheral blood. The TCR was taken from a man between 18 and 35 years old with acute or convalescent COVID-19. Here the CDR3 reads CASSLDRGGGSGANVLTF. In DNA form, the CDR3 reads TGCGCCAGCAGCTTGGACAGGGGTGGTGGCTCTGGGGCCAACGTCCTGACTTTC. The whole variable domain, filled in from reference TRBV5-1 and TRBJ2-6, reads KAGVTQTPRYLIKTRGQQVTLSCSPISGHRSVSWYQQTPGQGLQFLFEYFSETQRNKGNFPGRFSGRQFSNSRSEMNVSTLELGDSALYLCASSLDRGGGSGANVLTFGAGSRLTVL.